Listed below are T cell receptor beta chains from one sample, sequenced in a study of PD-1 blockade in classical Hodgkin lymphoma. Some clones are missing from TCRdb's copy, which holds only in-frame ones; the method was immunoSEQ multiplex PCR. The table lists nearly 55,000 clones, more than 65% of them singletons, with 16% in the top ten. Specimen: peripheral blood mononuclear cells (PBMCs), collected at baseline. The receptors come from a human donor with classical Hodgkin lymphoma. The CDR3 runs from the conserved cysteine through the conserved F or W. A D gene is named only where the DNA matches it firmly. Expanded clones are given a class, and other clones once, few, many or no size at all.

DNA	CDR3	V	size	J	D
TGTGCCATCAGGGAGACAGGAACTAACTCTGGAAACACCATATATTTT	CAIRETGTNSGNTIYF	TRBV10-3	-	TRBJ1-3	-
TGTGCCAGCAGCTTCACCGACAGGGGCGCTAACTATGGCTACACCTTC	CASSFTDRGANYGYTF	TRBV5-5	-	TRBJ1-2	TRBD1
TGTGCCACCAGCAGAGATAGGGCGGGAGGGCCCACAGATACGCAGTATTTT	CATSRDRAGGPTDTQYF	TRBV15	-	TRBJ2-3	TRBD2
TGTGCCAGCAGCTGGGACGGTGAAAAACTGTTTTTT	CASSWDGEKLFF	TRBV11-3	-	TRBJ1-4	-
TGTGCCAGCAGCCCAGGCTCCTTCGCCGGCCGGGAGGACATTCAGTACTTC	CASSPGSFAGREDIQYF	TRBV7-6	-	TRBJ2-4	TRBD2
TGTGCCTGGGACCAAGGGGTTGGGGCCAACGTCCTGACTTTC	CAWDQGVGANVLTF	TRBV30	-	TRBJ2-6	-
TGTGCCAGCAGCTTCCCACCAGCGGATGAGCAGTTCTTC	CASSFPPADEQFF	TRBV11-2	few	TRBJ2-1	-
TGTGCCAGCTCACCAAACTATATCGAAACAGATACGCAGTATTTT	CASSPNYIETDTQYF	TRBV18	-	TRBJ2-3	-
TGTGCCATCAGTGAGACCACACATACGCAGTATTTT	CAISETTHTQYF	TRBV10-3	-	TRBJ2-3	-
TGTGCCAGCAGCCCCCGGGGTGGAGGCTACACCTTC	CASSPRGGGYTF	TRBV7-9	-	TRBJ1-2	-
TGCGCCAGCAGCCTTCTCGGACTAGCGGGATCACCCAGCACAGATACGCAGTATTTT	CASSLLGLAGSPSTDTQYF	TRBV4-1	-	TRBJ2-3	TRBD2
TGTGCCAGCTCGATGGGGACACCATTTTATGGCTACACCTTC	CASSMGTPFYGYTF	TRBV18	-	TRBJ1-2	-
TGCGCCAGCAGCTTGGATGGGGTAGTGGGCACTGAAGCTTTCTTT	CASSLDGVVGTEAFF	TRBV5-1	-	TRBJ1-1	-
TGTGCCAGCAGCCAGGTGGACTTTGAAGAGACCCAGTACTTC	CASSQVDFEETQYF	TRBV4-2	-	TRBJ2-5	-
TGCGCCAGCAGCCAAGACAGGGGTTATCAGCCCCAGCATTTT	CASSQDRGYQPQHF	TRBV4-3	few	TRBJ1-5	-
TGCGCCAGCAGCTCTTTCCCACTAGCGGGAGGGCCAATCCCCTACAATGAGCAGTTCTTC	CASSSFPLAGGPIPYNEQFF	TRBV5-1	-	TRBJ2-1	TRBD2
TGTGCCAGCAGTGGAGAGGGGGGGCTCCTCGCGAACACCGGGGAGCTGTTTTTT	CASSGEGGLLANTGELFF	TRBV6-1	-	TRBJ2-2	-
TGTGCCATCGGTTCGGGCCTTAGCTTTGAGCAGTACTTC	CAIGSGLSFEQYF	TRBV10-3	-	TRBJ2-7	-
TGTGCCAGCAGTGCACAGGTCTCCTACGAGCAGTACTTC	CASSAQVSYEQYF	TRBV2	-	TRBJ2-7	-
TGTGCCAGCAGCCCGGGGGGGGTGGACGAAAAACTGTTTTTT	CASSPGGVDEKLFF	TRBV7-6	-	TRBJ1-4	-
TGTGCCAGTAGTATAGAGGGGCAGCCAAACACTGAAGCTTTCTTT	CASSIEGQPNTEAFF	TRBV19	-	TRBJ1-1	-
TGTGCCAGCAGCAGCCCACATGTGGGTGAGCAGTTCTTC	CASSSPHVGEQFF	TRBV21-1	-	TRBJ2-1	-
TGTGCCAGCAGCTTAGGGTCGGCTGTGGAGCTGTTTTTT	CASSLGSAVELFF	TRBV13	-	TRBJ2-2	-
TGTGCCAGCTCAGGGGCCCCGGGGACTGAGGCTTTCTTT	CASSGAPGTEAFF	TRBV18	-	TRBJ1-1	-
TGTGCCAGCAGCTTAGAGGTCGTCTTAAGGAGTGAAGCTTTCTTT	CASSLEVVLRSEAFF	TRBV7-8	-	TRBJ1-1	-
TGTGCCAGCAGTAGACAGAGAGCTAACTATGGCTACACCTTC	CASSRQRANYGYTF	TRBV6-5	-	TRBJ1-2	-
TGTGCCATCAGTGAATCAGGGACAGGGACCTACGAGCAGTACTTC	CAISESGTGTYEQYF	TRBV10-3	-	TRBJ2-7	TRBD1
TGTGCCAGCAGCTTGGGGCGGGCCACCGGGGAGCTGTTTTTT	CASSLGRATGELFF	TRBV7-8	-	TRBJ2-2	-
TGTGCCAGCAGTGAAGGGCTCCCTGGCGTGGCAAACTACGGGTACGAGCAGTACTTC	CASSEGLPGVANYGYEQYF	TRBV6-1	-	TRBJ2-7	-
TGTGCCAGCAGCTTGGACAGCCGTAATGAAAAACTGTTTTTT	CASSLDSRNEKLFF	TRBV5-6	-	TRBJ1-4	-
TGTGCCATCAGTGCCAAACTAGCGGAGGGGCTAGGCGAGCAGTACTTC	CAISAKLAEGLGEQYF	TRBV10-3	few	TRBJ2-7	TRBD2
TGTGCCAGCAGTACGAGACAGGGTGGCTTTGAAAAACTGTTTTTT	CASSTRQGGFEKLFF	TRBV6-5	-	TRBJ1-4	TRBD1
TGTGCCAGCAGCTTGACCGGGACAGGGCACGGTATGCAGTATTTT	CASSLTGTGHGMQYF	TRBV5-4	-	TRBJ2-3	TRBD1
TGTGCCAGCAGAGCATACAATGAGCAGTTCTTC	CASRAYNEQFF	TRBV2	-	TRBJ2-1	-
TGTGCCAGCTCACCACGGGACAGGGACACTGAAGCTTTCTTT	CASSPRDRDTEAFF	TRBV18	-	TRBJ1-1	TRBD1
TGTGCCAGCAGCTTATGGGGACACGAGCGTTCTGGGGCCAACGTCCTGACTTTC	CASSLWGHERSGANVLTF	TRBV7-2	-	TRBJ2-6	-
TGTGCCAGCAGCTCTTCGCGGGGAGATACGCAGTATTTT	CASSSSRGDTQYF	TRBV9	-	TRBJ2-3	-
TGTGCCAGCAGATTCACAGGGGTGAACACTGAAGCTTTCTTT	CASRFTGVNTEAFF	TRBV27	-	TRBJ1-1	TRBD1
TGTGCCAGCAGCTTGACCGGGCCATCCTACAATGAGCAGTTCTTC	CASSLTGPSYNEQFF	TRBV7-2	-	TRBJ2-1	-
TGTGCCAGCACTCGACAGCTTTCAACTAATGAAAAACTGTTTTTT	CASTRQLSTNEKLFF	TRBV27	-	TRBJ1-4	-
TGTGCCATCAGCGGGACTAGCGGGAACACCGGGGAGCTGTTTTTT	CAISGTSGNTGELFF	TRBV10-3	-	TRBJ2-2	TRBD2
TGTGCCAGCAGCTTGGGTGACCCTGAAGCTTTCTTT	CASSLGDPEAFF	TRBV7-9	once	TRBJ1-1	-
TGTGCCAGTAGTATAGGGTCCTCTGGAAACACCATATATTTT	CASSIGSSGNTIYF	TRBV19	-	TRBJ1-3	-
TGCAGCGTTGCGCGAGGGTCAAATCAGCCCCAGCATTTT	CSVARGSNQPQHF	TRBV29-1	-	TRBJ1-5	-
TGCGCCAGCAGCCAAGATAGGGTAGCGGGATCCACGGAGCAGTTCTTC	CASSQDRVAGSTEQFF	TRBV4-3	once	TRBJ2-1	TRBD2
TGTGCCAGCAGCTTGGAGCCAAGCAGTTCGTCCACCTTC	CASSLEPSSSSTF	TRBV5-4	-	TRBJ1-2	-
TGTGCCAGCAGCTTCTGGACTAGCGGGAGCGGTGAGCAGTTCTTC	CASSFWTSGSGEQFF	TRBV7-9	-	TRBJ2-1	TRBD2
TGTGCCAGCAGCCAAACCGGGACAGGGGGCGGGGAGACCCAGTACTTC	CASSQTGTGGGETQYF	TRBV4-2	-	TRBJ2-5	TRBD1
TGCGCCAGCAGCTCCGAGCGGCACTCCACAGATACGCAGTATTTT	CASSSERHSTDTQYF	TRBV5-1	-	TRBJ2-3	-
TGCGCCAGCAGCCTTTTGTTGGCGGAAATGAACACTGAAGCTTTCTTT	CASSLLLAEMNTEAFF	TRBV5-1	-	TRBJ1-1	-
TGCGCCAGCAGACCGACAGCCGCTAGCAATCAGCCCCAGCATTTT	CASRPTAASNQPQHF	TRBV4-3	-	TRBJ1-5	-
TGTGCCAGCAGCCTAGCTAGCGGCTACACAGATACGCAGTATTTT	CASSLASGYTDTQYF	TRBV7-9	-	TRBJ2-3	TRBD2
TGTGCCAGCAGTTCGGGACTTACCCGGGGGCCCCAGCATTTT	CASSSGLTRGPQHF	TRBV27	medium-sized	TRBJ1-5	-
TGTGCCAGCAGCCTTAGCGGGAGTGGGACAGATACGCAGTATTTT	CASSLSGSGTDTQYF	TRBV7-9	-	TRBJ2-3	TRBD2
TGTGCCAGTATGACAGGGCGAAACACTGAAGCTTTCTTT	CASMTGRNTEAFF	TRBV7-2	-	TRBJ1-1	TRBD1